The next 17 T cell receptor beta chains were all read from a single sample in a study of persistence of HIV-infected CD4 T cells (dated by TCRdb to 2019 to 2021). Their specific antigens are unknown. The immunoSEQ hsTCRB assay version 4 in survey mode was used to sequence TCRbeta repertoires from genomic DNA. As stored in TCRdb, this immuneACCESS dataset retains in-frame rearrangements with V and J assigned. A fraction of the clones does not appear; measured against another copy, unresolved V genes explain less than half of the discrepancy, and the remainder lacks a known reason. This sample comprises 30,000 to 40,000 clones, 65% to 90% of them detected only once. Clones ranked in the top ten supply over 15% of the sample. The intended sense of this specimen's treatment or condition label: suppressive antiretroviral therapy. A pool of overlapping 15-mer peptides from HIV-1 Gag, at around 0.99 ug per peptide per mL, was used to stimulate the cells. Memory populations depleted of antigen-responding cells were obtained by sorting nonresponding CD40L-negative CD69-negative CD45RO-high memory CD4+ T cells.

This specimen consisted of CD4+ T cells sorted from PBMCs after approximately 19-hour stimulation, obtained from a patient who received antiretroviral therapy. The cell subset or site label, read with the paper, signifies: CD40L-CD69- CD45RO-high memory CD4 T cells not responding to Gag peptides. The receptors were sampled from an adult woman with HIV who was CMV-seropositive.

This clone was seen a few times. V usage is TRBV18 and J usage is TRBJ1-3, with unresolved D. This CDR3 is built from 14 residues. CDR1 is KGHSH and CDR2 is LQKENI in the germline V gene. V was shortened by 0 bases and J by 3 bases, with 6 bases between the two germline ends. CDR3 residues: CASSPPTFGNTIYF. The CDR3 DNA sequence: TGTGCCAGCTCACCACCTACATTTGGAAACACCATATATTTT.

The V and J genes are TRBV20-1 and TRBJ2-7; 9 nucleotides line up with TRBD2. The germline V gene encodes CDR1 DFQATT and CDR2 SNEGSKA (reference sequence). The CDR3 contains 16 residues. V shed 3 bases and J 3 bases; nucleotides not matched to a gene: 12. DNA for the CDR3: TGCAGTGCTAGTGGGGGGACTGGACTAGCGATCTACGAGCAGTACTTC. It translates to CSASGGTGLAIYEQYF.

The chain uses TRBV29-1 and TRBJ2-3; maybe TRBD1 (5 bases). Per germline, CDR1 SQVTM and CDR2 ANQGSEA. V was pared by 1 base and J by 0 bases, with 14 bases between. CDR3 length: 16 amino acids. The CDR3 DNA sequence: TGCAGCGTTGAAGCTAGGACATCTTCCAGCACAGATACGCAGTATTTT. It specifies CSVEARTSSSTDTQYF.

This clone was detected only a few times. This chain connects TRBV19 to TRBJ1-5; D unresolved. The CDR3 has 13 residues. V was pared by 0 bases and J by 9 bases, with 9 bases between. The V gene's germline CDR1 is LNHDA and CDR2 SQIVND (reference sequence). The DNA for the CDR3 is TGTGCCAGTAGTATAGAAGGCGGGGTGCCCCAGCATTTT. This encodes CASSIEGGVPQHF.

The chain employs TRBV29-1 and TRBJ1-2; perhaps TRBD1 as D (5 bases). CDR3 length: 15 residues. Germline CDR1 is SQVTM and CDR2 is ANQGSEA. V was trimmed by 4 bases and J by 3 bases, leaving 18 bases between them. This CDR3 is CSVVIPLPGHYGYTF. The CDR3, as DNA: TGCAGCGTTGTGATCCCACTTCCGGGACACTATGGCTACACCTTC.

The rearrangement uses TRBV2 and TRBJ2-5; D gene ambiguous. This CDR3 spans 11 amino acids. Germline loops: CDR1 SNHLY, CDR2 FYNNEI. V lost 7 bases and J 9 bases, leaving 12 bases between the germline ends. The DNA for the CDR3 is TGTGCCAGCATGGCGGAAGTGGCCCAGTACTTC. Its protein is CASMAEVAQYF.

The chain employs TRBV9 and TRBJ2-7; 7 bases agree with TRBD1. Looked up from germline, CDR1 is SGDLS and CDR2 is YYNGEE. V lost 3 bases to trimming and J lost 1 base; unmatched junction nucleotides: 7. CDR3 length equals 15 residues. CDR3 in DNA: TGTGCCAGCAGCGCCCGACAGGGTGGTTCCTACGAGCAGTACTTC. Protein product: CASSARQGGSYEQYF.

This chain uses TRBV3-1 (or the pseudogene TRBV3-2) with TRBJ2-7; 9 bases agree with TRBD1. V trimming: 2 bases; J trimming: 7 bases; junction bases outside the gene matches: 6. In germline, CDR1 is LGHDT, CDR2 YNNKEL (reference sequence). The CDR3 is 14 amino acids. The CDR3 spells CASSQNVDRGEQYF. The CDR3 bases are TGTGCCAGCAGCCAAAACGTCGACAGGGGGGAGCAGTACTTC.

The CDR3 region is CASSTDGHVTDTQYF. CDR3 DNA: TGCGCCAGCAGCACGGACGGGCACGTCACAGATACGCAGTATTTT. The chain recombines TRBV5-1 with TRBJ2-3, with D uncertain. Trimming took 4 bases from V and 2 from J, leaving 14 bases between them. CDR3 length equals 15 residues. Germline V gene data show CDR1 as SGHRS and CDR2 as YFSETQ.

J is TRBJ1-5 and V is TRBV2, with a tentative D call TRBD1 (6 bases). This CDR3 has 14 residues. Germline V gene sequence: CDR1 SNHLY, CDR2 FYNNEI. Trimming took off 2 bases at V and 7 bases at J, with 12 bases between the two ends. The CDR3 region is CASSEIGGRQPQHF. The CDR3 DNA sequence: TGTGCCAGCAGTGAAATAGGGGGTCGGCAGCCCCAGCATTTT.

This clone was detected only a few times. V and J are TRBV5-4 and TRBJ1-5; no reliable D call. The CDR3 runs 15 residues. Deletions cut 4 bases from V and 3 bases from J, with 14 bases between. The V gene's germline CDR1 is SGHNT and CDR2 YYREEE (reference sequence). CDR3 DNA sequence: TGTGCCAGCAGCCTGGCAGGAAACACCAATCAGCCCCAGCATTTT. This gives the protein CASSLAGNTNQPQHF.

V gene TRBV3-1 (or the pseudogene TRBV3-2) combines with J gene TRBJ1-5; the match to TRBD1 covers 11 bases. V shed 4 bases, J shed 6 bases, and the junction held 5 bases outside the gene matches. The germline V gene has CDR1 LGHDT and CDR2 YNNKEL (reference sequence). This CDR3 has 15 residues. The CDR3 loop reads CASSPLGTGGQPQHF. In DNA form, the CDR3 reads TGTGCCAGCAGCCCCCTAGGGACAGGGGGTCAGCCCCAGCATTTT.

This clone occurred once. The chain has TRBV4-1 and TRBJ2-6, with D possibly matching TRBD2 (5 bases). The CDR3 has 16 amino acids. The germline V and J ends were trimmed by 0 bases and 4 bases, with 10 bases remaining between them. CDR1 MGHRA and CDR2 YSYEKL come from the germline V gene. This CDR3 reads CASSQDAPGGANVLTF. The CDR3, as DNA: TGCGCCAGCAGCCAAGACGCCCCGGGGGGGGCCAACGTCCTGACTTTC.

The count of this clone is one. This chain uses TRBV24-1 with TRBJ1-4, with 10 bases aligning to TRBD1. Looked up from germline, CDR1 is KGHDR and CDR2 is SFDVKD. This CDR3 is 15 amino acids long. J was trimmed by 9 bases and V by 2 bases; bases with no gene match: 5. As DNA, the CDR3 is TGTGCCACCAGTGATTCCGGGACAGGGGACCAAAAACTGTTTTTT. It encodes CATSDSGTGDQKLFF.

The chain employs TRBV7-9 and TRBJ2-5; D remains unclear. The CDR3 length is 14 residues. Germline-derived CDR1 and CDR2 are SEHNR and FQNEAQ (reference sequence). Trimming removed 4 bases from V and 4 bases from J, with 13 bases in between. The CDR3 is CASSYQAGGETQYF. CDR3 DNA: TGTGCCAGCAGCTACCAAGCCGGTGGAGAGACCCAGTACTTC.

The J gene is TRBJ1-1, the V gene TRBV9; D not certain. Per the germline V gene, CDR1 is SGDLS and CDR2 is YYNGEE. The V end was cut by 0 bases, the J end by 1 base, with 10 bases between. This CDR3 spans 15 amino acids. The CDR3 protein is CASSVDPSKNTEAFF. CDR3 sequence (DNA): TGTGCCAGCAGCGTAGATCCCAGCAAGAACACTGAAGCTTTCTTT.

CDR3 region: CATTGLYTDTQYF. The CDR3 nucleotides read TGTGCCACCACTGGACTGTACACAGATACGCAGTATTTT. The J gene is TRBJ2-3, the V gene TRBV6-5, with a weak D call TRBD2 (5 bases). This CDR3 is built from 13 residues. With 10 bases removed from V and 2 bases from J, the gap between germline ends came to 13 bases. Germline CDR1 MNHEY, CDR2 SVGAGI.